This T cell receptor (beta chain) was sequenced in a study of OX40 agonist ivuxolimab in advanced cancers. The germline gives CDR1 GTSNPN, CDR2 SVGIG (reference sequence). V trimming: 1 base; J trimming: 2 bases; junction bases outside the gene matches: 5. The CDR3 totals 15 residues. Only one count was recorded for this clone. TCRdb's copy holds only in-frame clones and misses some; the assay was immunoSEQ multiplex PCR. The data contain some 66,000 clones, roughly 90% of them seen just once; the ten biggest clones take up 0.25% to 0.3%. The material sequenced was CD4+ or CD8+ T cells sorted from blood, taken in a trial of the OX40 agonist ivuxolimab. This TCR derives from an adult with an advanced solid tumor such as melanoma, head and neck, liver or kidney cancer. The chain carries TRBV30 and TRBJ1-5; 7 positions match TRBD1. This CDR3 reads CAWSAPGTGNQPQHF. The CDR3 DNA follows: TGTGCCTGGAGTGCCCCCGGGACAGGCAATCAGCCCCAGCATTTT.